The subject of this entry is one T cell receptor beta chain. Its target is unknown. Libraries were prepared by immunoSEQ multiplex PCR; TCRdb keeps only in-frame clonotypes and omits some of them. The sample has around 30,000 clones; roughly nine tenths are singletons. This record comes from a study of chemoradiotherapy in HPV16-positive cancers. In the study overall: A couple of HPV16-positive patients' cells yielded candidate HPV-specific clones and common motifs.

Broader study findings: For HPV16-positive patients, expanding HPV-responsive T cells associated with longer recurrence-free survival. Candidate HPV-specific clones and E7-related TCR motifs grew in tumor during treatment. HPV-specific T cells were functionally defined from only two HPV16-positive patients.

The TCR was taken from a human donor with HPV-associated anogenital cancer. The sequencing used blood, collected from a patient who underwent chemoradiotherapy.

The CDR3 DNA sequence: TGTGCCTGGAGTCCTAAAGAGGGGGCCACCGGGGAGCTGTTTTTT. Encoded protein: CAWSPKEGATGELFF. V gene TRBV30 combines with J gene TRBJ2-2; TRBD1 aligns across 7 bases. The V segment lost 2 bases and the J segment 4 bases; nucleotides outside the gene matches: 7. Germline V gives CDR1 GTSNPN, CDR2 SVGIG (reference sequence). This CDR3 region has 15 residues. Full variable domain (rest looked up from reference TRBV30 and TRBJ2-2): SQTIHQWPATLVQPVGSPLSLECTVEGTSNPNLYWYRQAAGRGLQLLFYSVGIGQISSEVPQNLSASRPQDRQFILSSKKLLLSDSGFYLCAWSPKEGATGELFFGEGSRLTVL.